This T cell receptor beta chain stems from a study of response to subunit inactivated influenza vaccine. Findings of the study overall: Only a handful of new T cells, the authors suggested, are recruited with each seasonal influenza vaccination.

Remarks on this clonotype: Its antigen is unknown.

TCRdb recomputed calls from the RT-PCR reads with MiXCR, one row per CDR3 protein. The table lists hundreds of thousands of distinct CDR3 sequences, about 15% of them singletons. This CDR3 spans 14 amino acids. V was shortened by 6 bases and J by 0 bases, with 11 bases between the two germline ends. Germline V lookup: CDR1 MDHEN, CDR2 SYDVKM. The sequencing used PBMCs from blood, collected less than 15 days before vaccination. The chain employs TRBV28 and TRBJ1-2, with D uncertain. This TCR came from a man aged 45-65 years who received an inactivated influenza vaccine. The CDR3 region is CASSPPAANYGYTF. The CDR3 DNA sequence: TGTGCCAGCAGCCCCCCGGCTGCTAACTATGGCTACACCTTC.